This entry lists 4 T cell receptor beta chains sequenced from one sample in a study of blood T cells in healthy people across ages. For the second PCR, which ran for roughly 6 to 12 cycles, a sample-barcoded 5' primer and a J-beta primer mix were used. TCRdb redid the calling of the 5' RACE reads with MiXCR, one entry per CDR3 protein. Among 800,000 to 1,300,000 distinct CDR3 sequences, approximately 25% were seen once, and the ten largest hold approximately 0.7%. These sequences were also reported in another study, on T cells of mothers and their children.

Input material: blood. The receptors come from a girl aged 2-9 years in good health.

This clonotype was seen a few times. This chain links TRBV5-1 with TRBJ1-2; the D gene is possibly TRBD1 (5 bases). The CDR3 is made up of 14 amino acids. The V end lost 4 bases, the J end lost 1 base, and 11 bases lay between the germline ends. Germline lookup yields CDR1 SGHRS and CDR2 YFSETQ. As DNA, the CDR3 is TGCGCCAGCAGCCTCGACGGGGGTAACTATGGCTACACCTTC. Its translation: CASSLDGGNYGYTF.

In its sample, this clonotype was seen a few times. This chain joins TRBV7-9 and TRBJ1-5, with D unresolved. The V end lost 5 bases, the J end lost 4 bases, and 6 bases lay between the germline ends. The CDR3 has 12 residues. Per germline, CDR1 SEHNR and CDR2 FQNEAQ (reference sequence). This CDR3 reads CASSTDNQPQHF. As DNA, the CDR3 is TGTGCCAGCAGCACCGATAATCAGCCCCAGCATTTT.

The chain uses TRBV20-1 and TRBJ2-7; D may correspond to TRBD1 or TRBD2 (6 bases each). Trimming cost V 0 bases and J 7 bases, with 19 bases left between them. Germline V gene sequence: CDR1 DFQATT, CDR2 SNEGSKA (reference sequence). The CDR3 has 15 amino acids. In DNA, the CDR3 is TGCAGTGCTAGAGATCAAGGTTCGGGGGCGGGTGAGCAGTACTTC. It specifies CSARDQGSGAGEQYF.

The chain is built from TRBV6-2 or TRBV6-3 and TRBJ2-1; 13 nucleotides line up with TRBD2. The V gene end was trimmed by 7 bases and the J gene end by 10 bases; junction bases not matched to a gene: 13. The CDR3 consists of 16 residues. Germline V lookup: CDR1 MNHEY, CDR2 SVGEGT. The CDR3 loop reads CASKGVGTSGVGEQFF. CDR3 nucleotides: TGTGCCAGCAAGGGCGTAGGGACTAGCGGGGTAGGGGAGCAGTTCTTC.